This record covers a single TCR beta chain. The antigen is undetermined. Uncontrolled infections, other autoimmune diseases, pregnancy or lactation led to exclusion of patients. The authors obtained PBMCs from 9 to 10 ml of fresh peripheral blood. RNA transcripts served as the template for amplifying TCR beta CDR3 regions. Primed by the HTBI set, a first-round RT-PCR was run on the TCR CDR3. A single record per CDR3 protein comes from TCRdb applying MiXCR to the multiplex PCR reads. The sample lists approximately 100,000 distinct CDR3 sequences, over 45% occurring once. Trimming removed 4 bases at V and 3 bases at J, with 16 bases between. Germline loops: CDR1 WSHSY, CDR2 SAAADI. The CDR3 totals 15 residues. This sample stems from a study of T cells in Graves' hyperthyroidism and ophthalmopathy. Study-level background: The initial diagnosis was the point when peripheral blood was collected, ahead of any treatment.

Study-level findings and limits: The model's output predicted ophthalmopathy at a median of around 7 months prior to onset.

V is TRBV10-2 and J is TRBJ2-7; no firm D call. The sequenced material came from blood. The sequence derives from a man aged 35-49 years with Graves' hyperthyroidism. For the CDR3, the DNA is TGCGCCAGCAGTGTTCCGGAACTGGGGTACTACGAGCAGTACTTC. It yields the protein CASSVPELGYYEQYF.